The T cell receptor beta chain under discussion was sequenced for a study of blood T cells in healthy people across ages. Findings and caveats of the study: One million T cells yielded diversity estimates that were considered underestimates.

The CDR3 covers 17 residues. Germline CDR1 and CDR2: LNHDA and SQIVND (reference sequence). Germline trimming cut 10 bases from V and 1 base from J; bases unmatched to any gene: 10. Together with a sample-barcoded 5' primer, a J-beta primer mix was included in a second PCR lasting about 7 to 12 cycles. TCRdb processed the 5' RACE reads anew with MiXCR; each CDR3 protein has one entry. Among some 920,000 distinct CDR3 sequences listed, roughly 47% were seen once. Concerning this clonotype itself: Its antigen remains unknown.

Sequencing was performed on blood. J is TRBJ2-3 and V is TRBV19; the match to TRBD2 covers 14 bases. This sequence originates from a woman aged 55 to 70 in good health. As DNA, the CDR3 is TGTGCCACCGGGACTAGCGGGAGCTTGGCCCGCACAGATACGCAGTATTTT. It yields the protein CATGTSGSLARTDTQYF.